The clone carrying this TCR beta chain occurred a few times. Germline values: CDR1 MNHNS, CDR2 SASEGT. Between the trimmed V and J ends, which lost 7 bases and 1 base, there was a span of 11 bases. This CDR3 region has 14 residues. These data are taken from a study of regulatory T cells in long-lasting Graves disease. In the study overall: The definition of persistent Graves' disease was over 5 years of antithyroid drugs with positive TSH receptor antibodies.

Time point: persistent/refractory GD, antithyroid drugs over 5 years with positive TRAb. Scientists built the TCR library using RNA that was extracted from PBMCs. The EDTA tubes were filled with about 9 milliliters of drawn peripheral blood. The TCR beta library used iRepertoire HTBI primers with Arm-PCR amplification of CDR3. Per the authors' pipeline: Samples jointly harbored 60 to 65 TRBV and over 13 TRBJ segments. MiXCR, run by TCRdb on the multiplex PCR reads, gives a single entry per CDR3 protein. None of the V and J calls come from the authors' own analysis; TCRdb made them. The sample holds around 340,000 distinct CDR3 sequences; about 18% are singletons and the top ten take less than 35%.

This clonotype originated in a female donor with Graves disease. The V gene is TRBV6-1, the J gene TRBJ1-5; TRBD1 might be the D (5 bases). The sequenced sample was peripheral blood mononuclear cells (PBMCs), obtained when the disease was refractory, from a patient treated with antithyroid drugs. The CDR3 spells CASNTGSSNQPQHF. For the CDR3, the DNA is TGTGCCAGCAACACAGGCTCGAGCAATCAGCCCCAGCATTTT.